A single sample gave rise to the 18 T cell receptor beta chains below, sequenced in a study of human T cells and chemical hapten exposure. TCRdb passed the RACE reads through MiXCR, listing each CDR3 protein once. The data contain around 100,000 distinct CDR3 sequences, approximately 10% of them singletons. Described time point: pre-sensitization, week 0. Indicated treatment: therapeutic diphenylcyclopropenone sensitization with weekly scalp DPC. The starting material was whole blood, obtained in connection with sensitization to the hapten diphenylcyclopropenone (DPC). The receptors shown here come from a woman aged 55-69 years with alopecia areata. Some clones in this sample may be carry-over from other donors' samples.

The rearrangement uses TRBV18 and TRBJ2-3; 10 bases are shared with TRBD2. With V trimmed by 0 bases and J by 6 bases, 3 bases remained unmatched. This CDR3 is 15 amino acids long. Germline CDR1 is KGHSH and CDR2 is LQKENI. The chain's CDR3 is CASSPPLAGEDTQYF. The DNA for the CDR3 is TGTGCCAGCTCACCACCCCTAGCGGGGGAGGATACGCAGTATTTT.

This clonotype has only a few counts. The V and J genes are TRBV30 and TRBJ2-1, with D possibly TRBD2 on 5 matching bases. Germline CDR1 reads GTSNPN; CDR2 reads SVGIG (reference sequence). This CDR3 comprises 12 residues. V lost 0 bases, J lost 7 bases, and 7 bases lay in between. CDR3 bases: TGTGCCTGGAGTGTTTCGGGAAATGAGCAGTTCTTC. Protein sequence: CAWSVSGNEQFF.

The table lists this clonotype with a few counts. The CDR3 sequence is CSGTAVDTEAFF. CDR3 in DNA: TGCAGTGGGACAGCAGTTGACACTGAAGCTTTCTTT. The chain uses TRBV29-1 and TRBJ1-1; TRBD1 aligns across 7 bases. Germline CDR1 is SQVTM and CDR2 is ANQGSEA. The CDR3 is 12 amino acids.

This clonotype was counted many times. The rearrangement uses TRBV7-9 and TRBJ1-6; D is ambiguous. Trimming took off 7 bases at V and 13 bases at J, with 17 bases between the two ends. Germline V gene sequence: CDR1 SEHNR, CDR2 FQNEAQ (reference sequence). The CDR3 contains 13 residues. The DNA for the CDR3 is TGTGCCAGCAATGGGGTGGACCTACATCCCCTCCACTTT. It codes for CASNGVDLHPLHF.

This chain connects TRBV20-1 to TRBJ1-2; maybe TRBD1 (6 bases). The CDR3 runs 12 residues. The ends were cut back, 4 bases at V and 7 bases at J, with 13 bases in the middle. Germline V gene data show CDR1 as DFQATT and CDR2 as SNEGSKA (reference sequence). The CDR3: CSATRTAAGYTF. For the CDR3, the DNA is TGCAGTGCTACCCGGACAGCGGCTGGCTACACCTTC.

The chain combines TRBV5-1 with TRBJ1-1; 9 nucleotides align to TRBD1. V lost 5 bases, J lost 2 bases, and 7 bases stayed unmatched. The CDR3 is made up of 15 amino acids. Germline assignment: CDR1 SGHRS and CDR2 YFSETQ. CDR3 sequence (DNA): TGCGCCAGCAGTTGGGGACAGGGAAGAAACACTGAAGCTTTCTTT. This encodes CASSWGQGRNTEAFF.

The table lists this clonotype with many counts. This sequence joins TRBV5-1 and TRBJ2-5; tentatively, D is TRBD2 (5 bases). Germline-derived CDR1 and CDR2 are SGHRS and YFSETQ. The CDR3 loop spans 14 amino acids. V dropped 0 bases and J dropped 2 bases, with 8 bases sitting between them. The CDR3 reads CASSLGTGQETQYF. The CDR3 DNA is TGCGCCAGCAGCTTGGGGACGGGGCAAGAGACCCAGTACTTC.

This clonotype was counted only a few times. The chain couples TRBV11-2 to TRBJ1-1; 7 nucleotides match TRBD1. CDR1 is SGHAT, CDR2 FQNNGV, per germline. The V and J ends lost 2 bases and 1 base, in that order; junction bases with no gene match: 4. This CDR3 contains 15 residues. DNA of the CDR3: TGTGCCAGCAGCTTAAGGAGACAGGGGAACACTGAAGCTTTCTTT. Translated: CASSLRRQGNTEAFF.

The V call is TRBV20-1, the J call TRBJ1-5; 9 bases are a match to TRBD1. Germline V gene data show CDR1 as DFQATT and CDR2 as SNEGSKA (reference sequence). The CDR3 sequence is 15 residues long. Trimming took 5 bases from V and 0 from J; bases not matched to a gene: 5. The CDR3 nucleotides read TGCAGTGCTGGAAAACAGGGGGCTAGCAATCAGCCCCAGCATTTT. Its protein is CSAGKQGASNQPQHF.

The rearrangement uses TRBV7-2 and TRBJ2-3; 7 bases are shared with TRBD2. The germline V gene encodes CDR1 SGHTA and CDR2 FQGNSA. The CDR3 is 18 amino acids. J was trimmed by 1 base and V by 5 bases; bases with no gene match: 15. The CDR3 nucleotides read TGTGCCAGCAGCCCGAGGGCGGTTGGGCTAGCGGGCACAGATACGCAGTATTTT. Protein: CASSPRAVGLAGTDTQYF. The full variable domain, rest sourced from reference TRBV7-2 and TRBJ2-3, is GAGVSQSPSNKVTEKGKDVELRCDPISGHTALYWYRQSLGQGLEFLIYFQGNSAPDKSGLPSDRFSAERTGGSVSTLTIQRTQQEDSAVYLCASSPRAVGLAGTDTQYFGPGTRLTVL.

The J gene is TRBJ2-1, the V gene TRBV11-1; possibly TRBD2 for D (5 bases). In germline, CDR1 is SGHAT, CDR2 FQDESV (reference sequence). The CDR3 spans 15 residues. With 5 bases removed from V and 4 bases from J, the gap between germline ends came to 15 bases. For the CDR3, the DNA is TGTGCCAGCAGCAATACCTTTGGAGGATACAATGAGCAGTTCTTC. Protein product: CASSNTFGGYNEQFF.

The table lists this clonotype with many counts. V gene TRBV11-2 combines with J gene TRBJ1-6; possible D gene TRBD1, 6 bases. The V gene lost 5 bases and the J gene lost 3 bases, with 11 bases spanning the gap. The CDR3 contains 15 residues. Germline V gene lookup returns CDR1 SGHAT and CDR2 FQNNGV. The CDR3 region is CASSREGGYNSPLHF. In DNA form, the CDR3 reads TGTGCCAGCAGCCGCGAAGGGGGCTATAATTCACCCCTCCACTTT.

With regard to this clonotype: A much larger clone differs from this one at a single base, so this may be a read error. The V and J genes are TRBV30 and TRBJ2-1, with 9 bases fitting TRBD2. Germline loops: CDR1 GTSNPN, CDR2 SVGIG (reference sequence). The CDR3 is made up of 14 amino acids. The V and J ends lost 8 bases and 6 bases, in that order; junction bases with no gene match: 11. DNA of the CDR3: TGTGCCCGCGGGGGGGTGGCCCGAGGCAATGAGCAGTTCTTC. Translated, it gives CARGGVARGNEQFF.

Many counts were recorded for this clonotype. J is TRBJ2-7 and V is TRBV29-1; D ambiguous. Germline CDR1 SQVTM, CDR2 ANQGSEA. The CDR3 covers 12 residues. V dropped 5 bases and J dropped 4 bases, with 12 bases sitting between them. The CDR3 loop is CSVSAVGYEQYF. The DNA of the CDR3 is TGCAGCGTTTCGGCAGTCGGGTACGAGCAGTACTTC.

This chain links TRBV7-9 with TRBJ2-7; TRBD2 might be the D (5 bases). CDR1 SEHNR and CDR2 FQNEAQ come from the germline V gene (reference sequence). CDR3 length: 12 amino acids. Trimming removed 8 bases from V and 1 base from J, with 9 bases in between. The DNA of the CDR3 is TGTGCCAGCTGTAGGGAGTCCTACGAGCAGTACTTC. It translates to CASCRESYEQYF.

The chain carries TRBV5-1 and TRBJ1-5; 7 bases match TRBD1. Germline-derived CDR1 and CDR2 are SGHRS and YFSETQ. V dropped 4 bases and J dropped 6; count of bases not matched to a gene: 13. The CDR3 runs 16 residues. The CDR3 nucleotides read TGCGCCAGCAGCCCAGGGGACAGTACACAACTTCAGCCCCAGCATTTT. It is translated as CASSPGDSTQLQPQHF.

The CDR3 bases are TGTGCCAGCAGGCCAGCGGGGGGGGCGGCCGGGTACACTGAAGCTTTCTTT. Residues: CASRPAGGAAGYTEAFF. The chain recombines TRBV6-6 with TRBJ1-1, with D possibly being TRBD1 (6 bases). The germline V gene has CDR1 MNHNY and CDR2 SVGAGI (reference sequence). V lost 6 bases and J 3 bases, leaving 23 bases between the germline ends. There are 17 residues in the CDR3.

The CDR3 coding sequence is TGTGCCACCAGCAGAGTAGGAGCGGGGGGGCGCCGCTACAATGAGCAGTTCTTC. Protein sequence: CATSRVGAGGRRYNEQFF. This sequence joins TRBV15 and TRBJ2-1; 10 bases fit TRBD2. This CDR3 is 18 amino acids long. J lost 3 bases, V lost 1 base, and 9 bases had no gene match. CDR1 is LNHNV, CDR2 YYDKDF, per germline (reference sequence).